This TCR beta chain is drawn from a study of blood T cell repertoires in COVID-19. About the study: COVID-19 samples collected from the United States, Italy and Spain covered acute and convalescent phases. T cells, B-cell-depleted T cells, or PBMCs provided the cDNA or gDNA that served as material.

The CDR3 sequence is 15 residues long. Germline-derived CDR1 and CDR2 are MNHEY and SMNVEV (reference sequence). Trimming removed 6 bases at V and 1 base at J, with 16 bases between. The data were produced by immunoSEQ multiplex PCR, yet TCRdb's version contains in-frame clones alone and is incomplete. The sample lists tens of thousands of clones; less than 95% were seen once. The gene calls are TRBV27 and TRBJ2-7; tentative D call: TRBD1 (6 bases). Input material: peripheral blood. The sequence was obtained from a man between 18 and 29 years old with COVID-19, enrolled during active disease. This CDR3 is CASRTGTRGSYEQYF. CDR3 bases: TGTGCCAGCAGAACCGGGACAAGGGGATCCTACGAGCAGTACTTC.